These 21 T cell receptor beta chains were all obtained from the same sample, sequenced in a study of graft-versus-host responses after intestinal transplantation. Sequencing used immunoSEQ multiplex PCR; TCRdb keeps in-frame clones, though not all of them. The top ten clones hold 0.5% of a sample with about 90,000 clones, 75% to 95% of them seen once. No antigen is known for these receptors. The specimen comprised unstimulated CD8+ T cells sorted from spleen or lymph node cells, sampled before intestinal transplant. The receptors here all came from a human donor who received an intestinal transplant.

The chain joins TRBV27 to TRBJ2-5, with a possible D match to TRBD1 (5 bases). There are 14 residues in the CDR3. Between the trimmed V and J ends, which lost 4 bases and 2 bases, there was a span of 11 bases. Per germline, CDR1 MNHEY and CDR2 SMNVEV (reference sequence). The CDR3 sequence: CASSSSGWQETQYF. Written as DNA, the CDR3 is TGTGCCAGCAGTTCGTCAGGGTGGCAAGAGACCCAGTACTTC.

The chain combines TRBV7-9 with TRBJ1-1; a possible D gene is TRBD1 (5 bases). From germline, CDR1 is SEHNR and CDR2 FQNEAQ (reference sequence). The CDR3 contains 17 residues. V shed 1 base and J shed 3 bases, with 18 bases lying between them. CDR3: CASSLGEEDSFYTEAFF. The CDR3 DNA reads as TGTGCCAGCAGCTTAGGCGAAGAAGACAGTTTTTACACTGAAGCTTTCTTT.

The V call is TRBV6-4, the J call TRBJ2-7; D perhaps matches TRBD2 (5 bases). The V gene's germline CDR1 is MRHNA and CDR2 SNTAGT. The V gene lost 2 bases and the J gene lost 2 bases, with 19 bases spanning the gap. The CDR3 has 17 residues. The CDR3 reads CASSDPKLGLYPYEQYF. CDR3 coding DNA: TGTGCCAGCAGTGACCCGAAACTTGGACTTTATCCCTACGAGCAGTACTTC.

This sequence joins TRBV7-9 and TRBJ2-7; a possible D gene is TRBD1 (5 bases). Trimming left V 1 base short and J 4 bases short, with 8 bases between. There are 13 residues in the CDR3. CDR1 and CDR2 from the germline V gene are SEHNR and FQNEAQ (reference sequence). The chain's CDR3 is CASSLGGVYEQYF. CDR3 nucleotide sequence: TGTGCCAGCAGCTTAGGGGGCGTTTACGAGCAGTACTTC.

This clone was picked up one time. V gene TRBV11-2 combines with J gene TRBJ1-2, with D perhaps TRBD1 (6 bases). Looked up from germline, CDR1 is SGHAT and CDR2 is FQNNGV. Between the trimmed V and J ends, which lost 2 bases and 4 bases, there was a span of 11 bases. The CDR3 totals 14 residues. The CDR3: CASSLPGGGYGYTF. CDR3 sequence (DNA): TGTGCCAGCAGCTTACCGGGGGGCGGCTATGGCTACACCTTC.

This chain connects TRBV28 to TRBJ2-1; D is uncertain. The ends were cut back, 6 bases at V and 4 bases at J, with 16 bases in the middle. Germline lookup yields CDR1 MDHEN and CDR2 SYDVKM. CDR3 length: 15 amino acids. This chain's CDR3 is CASSYPLDSYNEQFF. The CDR3, as DNA: TGTGCCAGCAGCTACCCTCTCGACTCTTACAATGAGCAGTTCTTC.

The chain employs TRBV28 and TRBJ2-1; D perhaps matches TRBD2 (5 bases). The CDR3 spans 15 residues. V lost 2 bases and J lost 5, with 13 bases in between. The germline V gene encodes CDR1 MDHEN and CDR2 SYDVKM. DNA for the CDR3: TGTGCCAGCAGTTTAGGAGAGAGGGTTGACAATGAGCAGTTCTTC. Encoded protein: CASSLGERVDNEQFF.

The chain carries TRBV9 and TRBJ1-2, with 7 nucleotides matching TRBD1. The CDR3 loop spans 15 amino acids. J gave up 2 bases and V 3 bases, and 7 bases lay outside the gene matches. Germline V CDR1 and CDR2: SGDLS, YYNGEE. CDR3 nucleotides: TGTGCCAGCAGCGAATCTCCGACAGGGAACTATGGCTACACCTTC. Protein sequence: CASSESPTGNYGYTF. Based on the CDR3 plus reference TRBV9 and TRBJ1-2, the full variable domain is DSGVTQTPKHLITATGQRVTLRCSPRSGDLSVYWYQQSLDQGLQFLIQYYNGEERAKGNILERFSAQQFPDLHSELNLSSLELGDSALYFCASSESPTGNYGYTFGSGTRLTVV.

The V and J genes are TRBV28 and TRBJ1-1; D remains unclear. The ends were cut back, 8 bases at V and 2 bases at J, with 18 bases in the middle. The CDR3 runs to 15 residues. CDR1 MDHEN and CDR2 SYDVKM come from the germline V gene. CDR3 sequence (DNA): TGTGCCAGCTCACTTTTCCGGGATCCAAACACTGAAGCTTTCTTT. Protein sequence: CASSLFRDPNTEAFF.

The genes are TRBV14 and TRBJ2-2, with D unclear. This CDR3 contains 12 residues. Trimming removed 4 bases at V and 5 bases at J, with 5 bases between. CDR1 is SGHDN, CDR2 FVKESK, per germline. The CDR3: CASSPRTGELFF. Written as DNA, the CDR3 is TGTGCCAGCAGCCCGAGGACCGGGGAGCTGTTTTTT.

This chain connects TRBV30 to TRBJ1-6; D is ambiguous. The CDR3 has 17 residues. With 2 bases removed from V and 0 bases from J, the gap between germline ends came to 14 bases. Germline CDR1 and CDR2: GTSNPN and SVGIG (reference sequence). DNA for the CDR3: TGTGCCTGGAGTTCAAACGGAGCTGACTCCTATAATTCACCCCTCCACTTT. Amino acids: CAWSSNGADSYNSPLHF.

This sequence joins TRBV7-9 and TRBJ2-2; a weak D match, TRBD1 (6 bases). CDR1 and CDR2 from the germline V gene are SEHNR and FQNEAQ (reference sequence). V dropped 9 bases and J dropped 2 bases, with 19 bases sitting between them. The CDR3 totals 16 residues. DNA for the CDR3: TGTGCCAGTCCCTTGGTCAGACAGGTCAACACCGGGGAGCTGTTTTTT. This translates into CASPLVRQVNTGELFF. The variable domain in full, completed from reference TRBV7-9 and TRBJ2-2, reads DTGVSQNPRHKITKRGQNVTFRCDPISEHNRLYWYRQTLGQGPEFLTYFQNEAQLEKSRLLSDRFSAERPKGSFSTLEIQRTEQGDSAMYLCASPLVRQVNTGELFFGEGSRLTVL.

V usage is TRBV11-2 and J usage is TRBJ2-7; 8 nucleotides align to TRBD2. The V and J ends lost 4 bases and 6 bases, in that order; junction bases with no gene match: 5. Germline values: CDR1 SGHAT, CDR2 FQNNGV. The CDR3 runs to 13 residues. This CDR3 is CASSSGLASEQYF. In nucleotides, the CDR3 is TGTGCCAGCAGCTCCGGACTAGCAAGCGAGCAGTACTTC.

V is TRBV29-1 and J is TRBJ2-3, with a weak D call TRBD2 (5 bases). The CDR3 has 15 residues. Trimming took 0 bases from V and 1 from J, leaving 11 bases between them. Germline CDR1 is SQVTM and CDR2 is ANQGSEA. The CDR3, as DNA: TGCAGCGTTGAAGATCTTATTAGCGGCACAGATACGCAGTATTTT. This translates into CSVEDLISGTDTQYF.

The CDR3 region is CSGSGQGYQETQYF. The CDR3 coding sequence is TGCAGCGGAAGTGGACAGGGCTACCAAGAGACCCAGTACTTC. This chain connects TRBV29-1 to TRBJ2-5, with TRBD1 matching over 8 bases. There are 14 residues in the CDR3. After removal of 7 bases from V and 0 bases from J, the junction contained 7 bases not matched to a gene. Germline CDR1 reads SQVTM; CDR2 reads ANQGSEA.

This chain connects TRBV15 to TRBJ1-4; maybe TRBD1 (5 bases). The CDR3 totals 17 residues. V lost 0 bases and J lost 7, with 18 bases in between. Germline assignment: CDR1 LNHNV and CDR2 YYDKDF (reference sequence). CDR3 coding DNA: TGTGCCACCAGCAGAGATCTCGCCAGGGAAGAAGCTGAAAAACTGTTTTTT. Translation gives CATSRDLAREEAEKLFF.

The chain employs TRBV12-5 and TRBJ2-3, with 9 bases lining up with TRBD2. Germline V gene sequence: CDR1 LGHNT, CDR2 FRNRAP. The J segment lost 1 base and the V segment lost 6 bases, leaving 8 bases of the junction unmatched. The CDR3 is 16 residues long. The CDR3 DNA follows: TGTGCTAGTGGATCCGGGACTAGCCCTGGCACAGATACGCAGTATTTT. This sequence encodes CASGSGTSPGTDTQYF.

This rearrangement joins TRBV2 to TRBJ2-1, with 10 positions matching TRBD1. The CDR3 consists of 13 residues. The J segment lost 3 bases and the V segment lost 9 bases, leaving 2 bases of the junction unmatched. Germline assignment: CDR1 SNHLY and CDR2 FYNNEI. CDR3 bases: TGTGCCAGGGGGGACAGGGGCTACAATGAGCAGTTCTTC. This codes for CARGDRGYNEQFF.

This chain uses TRBV7-9 with TRBJ2-5; D remains unclear. This CDR3 spans 16 amino acids. V lost 1 base and J lost 0, with 12 bases in between. Germline CDR1 SEHNR, CDR2 FQNEAQ (reference sequence). The CDR3 region has the DNA TGTGCCAGCAGCTTAGATGATACTAACTACCAAGAGACCCAGTACTTC. Translating it yields CASSLDDTNYQETQYF.

The rearrangement links TRBV29-1 to TRBJ2-7; 7 bases match TRBD2. The CDR3 loop spans 17 amino acids. After removal of 7 bases from V and 2 bases from J, the junction contained 20 bases not matched to a gene. CDR1 is SQVTM, CDR2 ANQGSEA, per germline. The CDR3 region has the DNA TGCAGCGCCGCCGTATATTCTAGCGGAGGGGCCACCTACGAGCAGTACTTC. Protein product: CSAAVYSSGGATYEQYF.

The chain links TRBV28 to TRBJ1-1; D is uncertain. The germline V and J ends were trimmed by 5 bases and 0 bases, with 10 bases remaining between them. CDR1 is MDHEN, CDR2 SYDVKM, per germline. CDR3 length: 14 amino acids. The CDR3 here is CASSKEQMNTEAFF. Written as DNA, the CDR3 is TGTGCCAGCAGTAAAGAACAGATGAACACTGAAGCTTTCTTT.